A selection of T cell receptor beta chains follows, all from one sample in a study of shared clonotypes between healthy human individuals. The protocol was immunoSEQ multiplex PCR, while the TCRdb copy is restricted to in-frame clones and leaves out a portion. The profile covers 2.3 million or so clones, with about 92% appearing a single time and 0.39% taken by the ten largest. The source material was naive CD4+ T cells from PBMCs. The receptors derive from a young man in good health. Some clones in this sample may be carry-over from other donors' samples. CDR3s include the opening cysteine and the closing phenylalanine or tryptophan. Fields, in order: D gene, V gene, J gene, clone size, CDR3 DNA, CDR3 protein. A D gene is named only where the DNA matches it firmly. Expanded clones are given a class, and other clones once, few, many or no size at all.

-	TRBV18	TRBJ1-3	-	TGTGCCAGCTCGTCTGTTGGAAACACCATATATTTT	CASSSVGNTIYF
TRBD2	TRBV5-4	TRBJ2-1	-	TGTGCCAGCAGCGCAGCGACTAGCGGGTTTGGTGAGCAGTTCTTC	CASSAATSGFGEQFF
TRBD1	TRBV5-1	TRBJ1-2	-	TGCGCCAGCAGCTTGACCCCGGGACAGGAGTACGGCTACACCTTC	CASSLTPGQEYGYTF
-	TRBV4-2	TRBJ1-4	-	TGTGCCAGCAGCCAAGGGGGGGGGCGCGGCGAAAAACTGTTTTTT	CASSQGGGRGEKLFF
-	TRBV5-1	TRBJ2-7	-	TGCGCCAGCAGCTTCTCCGGGGGGCAGCGGGGCCACGAGCAGTACTTC	CASSFSGGQRGHEQYF
TRBD2	TRBV27	TRBJ2-1	-	TGTGCCAGCAGTTTATCGGGACTAGCGGGAGGGCCCTCCAATGAGCAGTTCTTC	CASSLSGLAGGPSNEQFF
-	TRBV5-6	TRBJ2-4	-	TGTGCCAGCAGCTTTGGGGGGACAGCCAAAAACATTCAGTACTTC	CASSFGGTAKNIQYF
-	TRBV7-8	TRBJ2-7	once	TGTGCCAGCACAAGTGGAGACGAGCAGTACTTC	CASTSGDEQYF
TRBD1	TRBV28	TRBJ1-1	-	TGTGCCAGCAGTTTATATACAGGGGGCTTAGCTTTCTTT	CASSLYTGGLAFF
-	TRBV7-8	TRBJ2-5	-	TGTGCCAGCAGCTCACTGGGACCGATTGGGGAGACCCAGTACTTC	CASSSLGPIGETQYF
TRBD1	TRBV5-1	TRBJ1-2	-	TGCGCCAGCAGCTTGGCGGCCGCGGGACAGAGATATGGCTACACCTTC	CASSLAAAGQRYGYTF